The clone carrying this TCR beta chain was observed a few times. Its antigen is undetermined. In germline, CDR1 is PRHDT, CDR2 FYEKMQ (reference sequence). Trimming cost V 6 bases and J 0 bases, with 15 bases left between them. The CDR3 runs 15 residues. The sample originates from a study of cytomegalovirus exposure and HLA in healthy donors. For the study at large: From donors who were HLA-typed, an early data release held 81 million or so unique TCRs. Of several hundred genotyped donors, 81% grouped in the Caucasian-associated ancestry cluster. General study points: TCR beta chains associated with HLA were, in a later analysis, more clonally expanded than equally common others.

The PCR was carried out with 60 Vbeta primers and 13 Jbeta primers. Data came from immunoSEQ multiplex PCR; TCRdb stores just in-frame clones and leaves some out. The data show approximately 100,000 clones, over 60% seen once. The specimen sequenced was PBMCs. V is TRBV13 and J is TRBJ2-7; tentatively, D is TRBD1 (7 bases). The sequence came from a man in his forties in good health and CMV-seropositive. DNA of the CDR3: TGTGCCAGCAGTTACTCGGGGGACAGCTCCTACGAGCAGTACTTC. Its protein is CASSYSGDSSYEQYF.